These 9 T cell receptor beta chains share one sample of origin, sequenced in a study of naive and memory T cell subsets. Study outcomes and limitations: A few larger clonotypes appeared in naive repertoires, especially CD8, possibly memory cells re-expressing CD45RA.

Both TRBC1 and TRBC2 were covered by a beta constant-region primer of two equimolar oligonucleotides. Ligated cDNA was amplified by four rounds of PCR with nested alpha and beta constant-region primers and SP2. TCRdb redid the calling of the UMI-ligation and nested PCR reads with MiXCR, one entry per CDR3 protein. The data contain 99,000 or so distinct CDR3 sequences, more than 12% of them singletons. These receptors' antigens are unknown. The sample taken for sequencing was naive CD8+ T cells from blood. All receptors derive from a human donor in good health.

The DNA for the CDR3 is TGCGCCAGCAGCCAAGATTCTACGGGACAGCCTAATCAGCCCCAGCATTTT. Protein sequence: CASSQDSTGQPNQPQHF. V is TRBV4-3 and J is TRBJ1-5, with TRBD1 identical over 7 bases. This CDR3 comprises 17 residues. The germline CDR1 and CDR2 sequences are LGHNA and YSLEER. V lost 0 bases, J lost 4 bases, and 9 bases stayed unmatched.

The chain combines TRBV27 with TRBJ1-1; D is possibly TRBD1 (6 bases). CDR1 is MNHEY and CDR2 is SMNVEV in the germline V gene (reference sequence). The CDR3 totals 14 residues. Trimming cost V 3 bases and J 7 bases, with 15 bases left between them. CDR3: CASSLVGGYDEAFF. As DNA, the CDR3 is TGTGCCAGCAGTTTGGTAGGGGGGTACGATGAAGCTTTCTTT.

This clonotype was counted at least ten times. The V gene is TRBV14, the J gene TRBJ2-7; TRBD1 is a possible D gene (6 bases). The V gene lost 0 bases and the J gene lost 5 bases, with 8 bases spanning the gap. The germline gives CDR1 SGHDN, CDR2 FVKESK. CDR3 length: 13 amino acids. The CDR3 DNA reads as TGTGCCAGCAGCCAAGAATCAGGGGACGAGCAGTACTTC. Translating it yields CASSQESGDEQYF.

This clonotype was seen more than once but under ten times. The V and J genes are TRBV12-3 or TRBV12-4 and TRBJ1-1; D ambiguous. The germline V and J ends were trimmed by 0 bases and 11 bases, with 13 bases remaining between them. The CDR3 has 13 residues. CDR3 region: CASSLAVADRAFF. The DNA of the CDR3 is TGTGCCAGCAGTTTAGCGGTGGCGGACCGTGCTTTCTTT.

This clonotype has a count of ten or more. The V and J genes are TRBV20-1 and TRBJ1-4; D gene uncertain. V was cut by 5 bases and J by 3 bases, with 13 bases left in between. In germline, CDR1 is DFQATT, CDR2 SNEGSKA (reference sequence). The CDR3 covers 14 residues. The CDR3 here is CSAALSGSNEKLFF. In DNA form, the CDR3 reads TGCAGTGCTGCGTTGTCGGGCTCTAATGAAAAACTGTTTTTT.

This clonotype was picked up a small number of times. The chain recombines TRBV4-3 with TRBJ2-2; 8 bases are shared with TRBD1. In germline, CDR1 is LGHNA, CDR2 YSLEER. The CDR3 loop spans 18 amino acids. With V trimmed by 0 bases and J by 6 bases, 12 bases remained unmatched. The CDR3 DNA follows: TGCGCCAGCAGCCAAGATGGGCGACAGGGGTTGTCGGCCGGGGAGCTGTTTTTT. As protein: CASSQDGRQGLSAGELFF.

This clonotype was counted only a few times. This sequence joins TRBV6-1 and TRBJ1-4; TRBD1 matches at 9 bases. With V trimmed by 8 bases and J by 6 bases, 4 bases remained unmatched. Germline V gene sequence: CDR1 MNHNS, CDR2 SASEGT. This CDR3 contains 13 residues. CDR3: CASLTGGDEKLFF. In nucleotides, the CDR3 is TGTGCCAGCCTCACAGGGGGCGATGAAAAACTGTTTTTT.

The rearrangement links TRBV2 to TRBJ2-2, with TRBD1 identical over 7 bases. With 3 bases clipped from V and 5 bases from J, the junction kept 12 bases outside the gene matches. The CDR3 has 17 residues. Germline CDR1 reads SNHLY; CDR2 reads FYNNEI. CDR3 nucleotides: TGTGCCAGCAGTGATGAGACAGACAGGGTGGGGACCGGGGAGCTGTTTTTT. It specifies CASSDETDRVGTGELFF.

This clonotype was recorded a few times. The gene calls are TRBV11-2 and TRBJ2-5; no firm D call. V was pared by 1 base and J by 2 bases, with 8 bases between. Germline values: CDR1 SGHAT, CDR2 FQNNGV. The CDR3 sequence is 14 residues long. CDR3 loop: CASSLVLAQETQYF. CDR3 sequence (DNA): TGTGCCAGCAGCTTAGTATTAGCACAAGAGACCCAGTACTTC.